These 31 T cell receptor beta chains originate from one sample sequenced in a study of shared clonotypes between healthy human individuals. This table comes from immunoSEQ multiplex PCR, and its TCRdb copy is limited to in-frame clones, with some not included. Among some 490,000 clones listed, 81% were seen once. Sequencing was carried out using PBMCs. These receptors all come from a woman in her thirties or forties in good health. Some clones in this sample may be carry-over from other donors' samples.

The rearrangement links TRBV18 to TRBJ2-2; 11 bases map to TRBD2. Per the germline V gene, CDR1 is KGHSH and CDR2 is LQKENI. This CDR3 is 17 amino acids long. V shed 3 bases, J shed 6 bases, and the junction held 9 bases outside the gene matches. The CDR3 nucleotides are TGTGCCAGCTCACCCCAAGGCCTAGCGGGAGGACCCGGGGAGCTGTTTTTT. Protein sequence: CASSPQGLAGGPGELFF.

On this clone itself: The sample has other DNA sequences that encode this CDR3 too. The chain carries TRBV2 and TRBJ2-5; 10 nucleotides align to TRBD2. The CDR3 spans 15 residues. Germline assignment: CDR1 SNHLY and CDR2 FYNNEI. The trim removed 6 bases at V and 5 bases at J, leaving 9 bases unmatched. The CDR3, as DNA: TGTGCCAGCAGCCCCCTAGCGGGAGTAGGTGAGACCCAGTACTTC. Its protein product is CASSPLAGVGETQYF. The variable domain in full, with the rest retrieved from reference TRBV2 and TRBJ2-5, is EPEVTQTPSHQVTQMGQEVILRCVPISNHLYFYWYRQILGQKVEFLVSFYNNEISEKSEIFDDQFSVERPDGSNFTLKIRSTKLEDSAMYFCASSPLAGVGETQYFGPGTRLLVL.

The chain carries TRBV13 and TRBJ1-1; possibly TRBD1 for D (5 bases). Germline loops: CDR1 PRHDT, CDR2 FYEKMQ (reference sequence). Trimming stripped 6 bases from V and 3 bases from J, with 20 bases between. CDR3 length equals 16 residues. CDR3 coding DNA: TGTGCCAGCAGTATTAGTTTCAGGGTTGGGTACACTGAAGCTTTCTTT. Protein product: CASSISFRVGYTEAFF.

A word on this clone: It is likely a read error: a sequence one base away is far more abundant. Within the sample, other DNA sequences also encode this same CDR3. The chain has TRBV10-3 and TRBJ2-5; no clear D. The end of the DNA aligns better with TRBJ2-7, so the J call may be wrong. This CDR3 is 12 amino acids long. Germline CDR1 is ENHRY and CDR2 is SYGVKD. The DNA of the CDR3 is TGTGCCATCAGTGCCGGATCATACGAGCAGTACTTC. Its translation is CAISAGSYEQYF.

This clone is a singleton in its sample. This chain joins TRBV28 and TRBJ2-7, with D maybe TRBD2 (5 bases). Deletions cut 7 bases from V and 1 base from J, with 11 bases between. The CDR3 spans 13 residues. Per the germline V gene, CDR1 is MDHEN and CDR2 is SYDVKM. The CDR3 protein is CASNGIPSYEQYF. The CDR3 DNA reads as TGTGCCAGCAACGGGATTCCATCCTACGAGCAGTACTTC.

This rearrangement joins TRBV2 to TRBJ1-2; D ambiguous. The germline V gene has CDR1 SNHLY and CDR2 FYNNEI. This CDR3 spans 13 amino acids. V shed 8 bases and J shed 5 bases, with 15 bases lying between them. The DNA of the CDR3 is TGTGCCAGCTTGAAGGTCAGCCTTTATGGCTACACCTTC. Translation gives CASLKVSLYGYTF.

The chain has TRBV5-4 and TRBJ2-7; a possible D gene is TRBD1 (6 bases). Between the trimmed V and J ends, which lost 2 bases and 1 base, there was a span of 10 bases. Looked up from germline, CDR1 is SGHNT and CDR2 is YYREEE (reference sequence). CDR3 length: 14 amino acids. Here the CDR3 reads CASSFRGGSYEQYF. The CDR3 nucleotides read TGTGCCAGCAGCTTCAGGGGTGGATCCTACGAGCAGTACTTC.

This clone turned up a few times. CDR3 DNA sequence: TGTGCCAGCAGTTTTGGTGCATTCCCCTACGAGCAGTACTTC. Protein product: CASSFGAFPYEQYF. The chain couples TRBV28 to TRBJ2-7; D gene ambiguous. Trimming took 3 bases from V and 2 from J, leaving 11 bases between them. Germline CDR1 MDHEN, CDR2 SYDVKM. This CDR3 has 14 residues. Drawing the rest from reference TRBV28 and TRBJ2-7, the complete variable domain is DVKVTQSSRYLVKRTGEKVFLECVQDMDHENMFWYRQDPGLGLRLIYFSYDVKMKEKGDIPEGYSVSREKKERFSLILESASTNQTSMYLCASSFGAFPYEQYFGPGTRLTVT.

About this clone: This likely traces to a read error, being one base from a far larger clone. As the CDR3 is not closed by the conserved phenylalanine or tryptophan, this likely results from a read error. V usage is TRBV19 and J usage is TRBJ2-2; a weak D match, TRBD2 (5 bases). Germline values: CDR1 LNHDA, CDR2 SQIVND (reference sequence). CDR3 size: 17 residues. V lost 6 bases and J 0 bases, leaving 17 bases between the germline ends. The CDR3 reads CASRLPGSAANTGELFL. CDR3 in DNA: TGTGCCAGTAGGCTTCCGGGATCGGCTGCGAACACCGGGGAGCTGTTTCTT.

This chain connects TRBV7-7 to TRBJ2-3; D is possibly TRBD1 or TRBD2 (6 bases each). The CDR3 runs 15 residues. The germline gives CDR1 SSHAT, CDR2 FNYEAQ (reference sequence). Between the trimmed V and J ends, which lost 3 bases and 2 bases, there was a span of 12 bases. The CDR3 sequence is CASSLIGGPTDTQYF. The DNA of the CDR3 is TGTGCCAGCAGCTTGATCGGGGGCCCCACAGATACGCAGTATTTT.

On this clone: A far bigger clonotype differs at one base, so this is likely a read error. CDR3 bases: TGCGCCAGCAGCTTGGACGGGACAGGGGTGTATGGCTACACCTTC. Translation: CASSLDGTGVYGYTF. The chain links TRBV5-1 to TRBJ1-2, with 10 bases identical to TRBD1. After removal of 0 bases from V and 5 bases from J, the junction contained 4 bases not matched to a gene. This CDR3 comprises 15 residues. Germline-derived CDR1 and CDR2 are SGHRS and YFSETQ.

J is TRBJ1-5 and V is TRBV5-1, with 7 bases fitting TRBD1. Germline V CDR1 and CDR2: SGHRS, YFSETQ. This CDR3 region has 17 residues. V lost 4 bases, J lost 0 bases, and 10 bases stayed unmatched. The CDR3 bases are TGCGCCAGCAGCCGAACCGACAGGGCCGGTAGCAATCAGCCCCAGCATTTT. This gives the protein CASSRTDRAGSNQPQHF.

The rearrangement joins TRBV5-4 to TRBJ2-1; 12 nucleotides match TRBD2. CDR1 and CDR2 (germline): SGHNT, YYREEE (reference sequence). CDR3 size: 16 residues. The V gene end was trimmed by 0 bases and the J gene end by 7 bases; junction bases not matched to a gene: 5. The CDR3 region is CASSLGLAGVGNEQFF. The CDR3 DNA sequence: TGTGCCAGCAGCTTGGGACTAGCGGGAGTTGGGAATGAGCAGTTCTTC.

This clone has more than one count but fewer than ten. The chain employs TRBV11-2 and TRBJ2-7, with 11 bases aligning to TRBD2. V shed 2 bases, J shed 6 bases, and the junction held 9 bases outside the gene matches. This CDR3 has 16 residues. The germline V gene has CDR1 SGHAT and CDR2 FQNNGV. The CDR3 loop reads CASSLFMVAGGREQYF. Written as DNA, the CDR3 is TGTGCCAGCAGCTTATTTATGGTAGCGGGAGGGCGCGAGCAGTACTTC.

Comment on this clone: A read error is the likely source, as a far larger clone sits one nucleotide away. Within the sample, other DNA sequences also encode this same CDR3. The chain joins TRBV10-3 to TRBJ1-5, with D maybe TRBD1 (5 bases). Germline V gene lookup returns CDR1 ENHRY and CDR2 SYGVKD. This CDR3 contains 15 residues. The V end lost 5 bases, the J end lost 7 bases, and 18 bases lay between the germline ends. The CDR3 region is CAISNPGWGDQPQHF. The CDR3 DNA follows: TGTGCCATCAGTAACCCGGGGTGGGGGGACCAGCCCCAGCATTTT.

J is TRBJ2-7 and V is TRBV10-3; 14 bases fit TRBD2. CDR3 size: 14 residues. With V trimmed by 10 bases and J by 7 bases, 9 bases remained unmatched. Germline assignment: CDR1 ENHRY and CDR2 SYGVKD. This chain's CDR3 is CATRLAGGPREQYF. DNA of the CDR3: TGTGCCACTCGACTAGCGGGAGGGCCGAGGGAGCAGTACTTC.

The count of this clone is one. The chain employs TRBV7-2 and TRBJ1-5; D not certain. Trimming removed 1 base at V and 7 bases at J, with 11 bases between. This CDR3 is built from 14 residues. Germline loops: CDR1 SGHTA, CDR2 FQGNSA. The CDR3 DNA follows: TGTGCCAGCAGCTTAGGACCCACGGGGCAGCCCCAGCATTTT. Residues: CASSLGPTGQPQHF.

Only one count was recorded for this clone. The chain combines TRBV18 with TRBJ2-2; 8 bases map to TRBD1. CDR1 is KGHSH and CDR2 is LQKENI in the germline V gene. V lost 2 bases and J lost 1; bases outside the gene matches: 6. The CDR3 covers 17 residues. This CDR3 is CASSPDPGGWNTGELFF. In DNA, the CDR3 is TGTGCCAGCTCACCAGACCCAGGGGGCTGGAACACCGGGGAGCTGTTTTTT.

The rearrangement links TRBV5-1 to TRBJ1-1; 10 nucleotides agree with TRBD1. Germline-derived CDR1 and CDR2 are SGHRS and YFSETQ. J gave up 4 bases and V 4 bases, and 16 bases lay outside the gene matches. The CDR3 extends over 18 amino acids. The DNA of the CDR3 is TGCGCCAGCAGCGGCTTATGGGAACCGGGACAGGGGATCACTGAAGCTTTCTTT. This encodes CASSGLWEPGQGITEAFF.

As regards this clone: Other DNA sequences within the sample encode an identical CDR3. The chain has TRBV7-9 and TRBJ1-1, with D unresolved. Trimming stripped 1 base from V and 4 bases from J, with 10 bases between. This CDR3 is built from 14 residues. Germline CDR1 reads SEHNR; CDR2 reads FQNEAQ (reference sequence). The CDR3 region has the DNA TGTGCCAGCAGCTTAGAGGGCGGGTCCACTGAAGCTTTCTTT. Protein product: CASSLEGGSTEAFF. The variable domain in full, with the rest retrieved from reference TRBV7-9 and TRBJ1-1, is DTGVSQNPRHKITKRGQNVTFRCDPISEHNRLYWYRQTLGQGPEFLTYFQNEAQLEKSRLLSDRFSAERPKGSFSTLEIQRTEQGDSAMYLCASSLEGGSTEAFFGQGTRLTVV.

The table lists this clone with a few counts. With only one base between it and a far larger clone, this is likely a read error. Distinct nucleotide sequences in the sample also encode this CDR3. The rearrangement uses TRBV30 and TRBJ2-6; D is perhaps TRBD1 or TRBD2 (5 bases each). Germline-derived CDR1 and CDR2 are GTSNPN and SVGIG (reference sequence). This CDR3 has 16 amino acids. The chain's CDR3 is CAWSRIGSVGANVLTF. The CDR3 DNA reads TGTGCCTGGAGTCGCATCGGGTCCGTCGGGGCCAACGTCCTTACTTTC.

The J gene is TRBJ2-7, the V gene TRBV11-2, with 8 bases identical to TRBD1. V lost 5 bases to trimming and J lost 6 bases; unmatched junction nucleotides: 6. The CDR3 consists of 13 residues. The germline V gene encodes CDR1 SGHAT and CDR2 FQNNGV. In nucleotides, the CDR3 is TGTGCCAGCAGCCTAGGACAGGGCCTCGAGCAGTACTTC. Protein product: CASSLGQGLEQYF.

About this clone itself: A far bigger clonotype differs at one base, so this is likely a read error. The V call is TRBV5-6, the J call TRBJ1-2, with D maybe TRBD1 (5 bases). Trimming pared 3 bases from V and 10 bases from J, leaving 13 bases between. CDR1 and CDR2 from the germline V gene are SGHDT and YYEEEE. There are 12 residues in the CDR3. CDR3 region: CASSSLTGVYTF. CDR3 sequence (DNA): TGTGCCAGCAGCTCCTTAACAGGAGTCTACACCTTC. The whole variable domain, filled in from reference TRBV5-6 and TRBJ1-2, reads DAGVTQSPTHLIKTRGQQVTLRCSPKSGHDTVSWYQQALGQGPQFIFQYYEEEERQRGNFPDRFSGHQFPNYSSELNVNALLLGDSALYLCASSSLTGVYTFGSGTRLTVV.

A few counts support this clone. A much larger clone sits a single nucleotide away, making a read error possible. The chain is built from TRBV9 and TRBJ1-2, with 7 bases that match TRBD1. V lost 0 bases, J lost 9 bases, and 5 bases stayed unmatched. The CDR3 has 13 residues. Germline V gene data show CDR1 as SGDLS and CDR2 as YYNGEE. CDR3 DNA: TGTGCCAGCAGCGTAGAGGGGACAGTCTGCTACACCTTC. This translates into CASSVEGTVCYTF.

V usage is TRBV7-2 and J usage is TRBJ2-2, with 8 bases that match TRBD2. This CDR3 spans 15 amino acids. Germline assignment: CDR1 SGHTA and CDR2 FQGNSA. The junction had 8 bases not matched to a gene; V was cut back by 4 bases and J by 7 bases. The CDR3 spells CASSYRTSYGGELFF. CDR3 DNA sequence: TGTGCCAGCAGCTACCGGACTAGCTATGGCGGGGAGCTGTTTTTT.

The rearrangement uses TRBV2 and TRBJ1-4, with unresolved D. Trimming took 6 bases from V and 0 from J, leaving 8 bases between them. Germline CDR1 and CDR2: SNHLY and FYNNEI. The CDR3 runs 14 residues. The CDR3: CASRLTPTNEKLFF. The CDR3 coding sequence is TGTGCCAGCAGACTGACCCCAACTAATGAAAAACTGTTTTTT.

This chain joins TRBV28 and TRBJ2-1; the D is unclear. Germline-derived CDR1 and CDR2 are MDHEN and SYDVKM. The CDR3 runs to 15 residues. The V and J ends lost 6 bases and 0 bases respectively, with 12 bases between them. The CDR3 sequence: CASRISRPSYNEQFF. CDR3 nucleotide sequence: TGTGCCAGCAGAATTTCCAGGCCCTCCTACAATGAGCAGTTCTTC.

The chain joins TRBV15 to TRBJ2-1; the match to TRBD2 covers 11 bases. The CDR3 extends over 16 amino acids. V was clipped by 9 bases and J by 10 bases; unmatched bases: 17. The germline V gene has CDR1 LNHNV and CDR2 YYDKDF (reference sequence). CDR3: CATAVDLAGGPGEQFF. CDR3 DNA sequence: TGTGCCACTGCGGTCGACTTAGCGGGAGGGCCCGGGGAGCAGTTCTTC.

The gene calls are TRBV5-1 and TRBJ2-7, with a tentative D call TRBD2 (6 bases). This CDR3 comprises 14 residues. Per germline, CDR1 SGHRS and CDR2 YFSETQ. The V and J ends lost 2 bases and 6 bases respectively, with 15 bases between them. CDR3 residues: CASSFVGGRGEQYF. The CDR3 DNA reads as TGCGCCAGCAGCTTCGTGGGGGGAAGGGGCGAGCAGTACTTC. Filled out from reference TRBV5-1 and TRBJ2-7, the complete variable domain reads KAGVTQTPRYLIKTRGQQVTLSCSPISGHRSVSWYQQTPGQGLQFLFEYFSETQRNKGNFPGRFSGRQFSNSRSEMNVSTLELGDSALYLCASSFVGGRGEQYFGPGTRLTVT.

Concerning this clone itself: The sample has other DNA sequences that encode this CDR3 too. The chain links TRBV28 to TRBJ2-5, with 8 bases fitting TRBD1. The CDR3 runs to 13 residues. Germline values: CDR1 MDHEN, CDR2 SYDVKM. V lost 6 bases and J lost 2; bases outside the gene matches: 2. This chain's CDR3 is CASRRQGQETQYF. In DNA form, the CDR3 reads TGTGCCAGCAGACGACAGGGGCAAGAGACCCAGTACTTC.

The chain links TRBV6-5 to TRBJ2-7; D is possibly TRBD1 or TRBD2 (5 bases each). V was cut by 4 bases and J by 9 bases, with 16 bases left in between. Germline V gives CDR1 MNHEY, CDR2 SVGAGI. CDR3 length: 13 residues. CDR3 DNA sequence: TGTGCCAGCAGTTTCACAGGCGGCCGGGGGCAGTACTTC. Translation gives CASSFTGGRGQYF.